This T cell receptor beta chain derives from a study of T cell changes during pregnancy in multiple sclerosis. The V gene's germline CDR1 is MNHEY and CDR2 SMNVEV (reference sequence). The CDR3 length is 15 residues. With 5 bases clipped from V and 0 bases from J, the junction kept 0 bases outside the gene matches. The protocol was immunoSEQ multiplex PCR, while the TCRdb copy is restricted to in-frame clones and leaves out a portion. Of 70,000 or so clones listed, 91% are singletons. The rearrangement joins TRBV27 to TRBJ2-3; 12 nucleotides line up with TRBD2. Sample: peripheral blood, taken in the third trimester of pregnancy. The clonotype was recovered from a female donor in good health, enrolled as a control in a pregnancy study. The chain's CDR3 is CASSGTSGSTDTQYF. CDR3 nucleotides: TGTGCCAGCAGTGGGACTAGCGGGAGCACAGATACGCAGTATTTT.